The 30 T cell receptor beta chains in this list originate from one sample, sequenced in a study of blood T cell repertoires in COVID-19. The method was immunoSEQ multiplex PCR; TCRdb's version includes in-frame clones alone and lacks a portion of them. The sample includes about 150,000 clones, about 86% seen only once; the top ten take around 7.8%. Source material: PBMCs or T cells enriched from blood (not recorded which). The receptor source for this set is a middle-aged man who had recovered from COVID-19.

The chain employs TRBV7-2 and TRBJ1-5; D is ambiguous. Germline values: CDR1 SGHTA, CDR2 FQGNSA. V was pared by 1 base and J by 5 bases, with 12 bases between. CDR3 length equals 15 residues. This CDR3 is CASSLVSEDHQPQHF. The CDR3 DNA reads as TGTGCCAGCAGCTTAGTCTCGGAGGACCATCAGCCCCAGCATTTT. The variable domain in full, completed from reference TRBV7-2 and TRBJ1-5, reads GAGVSQSPSNKVTEKGKDVELRCDPISGHTALYWYRQSLGQGLEFLIYFQGNSAPDKSGLPSDRFSAERTGGSVSTLTIQRTQQEDSAVYLCASSLVSEDHQPQHFGDGTRLSIL.

The chain links TRBV3-1 (or the pseudogene TRBV3-2) to TRBJ2-3; 9 bases are a match to TRBD2. CDR3 size: 16 residues. Germline trimming cut 3 bases from V and 2 bases from J; bases unmatched to any gene: 6. CDR1 and CDR2 (germline): LGHDT, YNNKEL (reference sequence). The CDR3, as DNA: TGTGCCAGCAGCCAGCGAGCGGGGGGAACCACAGATACGCAGTATTTT. The encoded protein is CASSQRAGGTTDTQYF.

The gene calls are TRBV5-6 and TRBJ1-1, with D hard to call. The length of the CDR3 is 11 residues. Deletions cut 1 base from V and 7 bases from J, with 5 bases between. Germline CDR1 reads SGHDT; CDR2 reads YYEEEE. CDR3 in DNA: TGTGCCAGCAGCTTGTCCAGTGAAGCTTTCTTT. This codes for CASSLSSEAFF.

This clone was seen only once. The genes are TRBV14 and TRBJ2-6, with TRBD1 matching 7 bases. The CDR3 is made up of 18 amino acids. The germline V gene encodes CDR1 SGHDN and CDR2 FVKESK. V shed 3 bases, J shed 2 bases, and the junction held 10 bases outside the gene matches. CDR3 sequence: CASSHFKGALTGANVLTF. CDR3 coding DNA: TGTGCCAGCAGCCATTTCAAGGGGGCGCTTACTGGGGCCAACGTCCTGACTTTC. Combining the CDR3 with reference TRBV14 and TRBJ2-6 gives the whole variable domain EAGVTQFPSHSVIEKGQTVTLRCDPISGHDNLYWYRRVMGKEIKFLLHFVKESKQDESGMPNNRFLAERTGGTYSTLKVQPAELEDSGVYFCASSHFKGALTGANVLTFGAGSRLTVL.

V and J are TRBV7-2 and TRBJ1-2; D may be TRBD1 (6 bases). The V and J ends lost 5 bases and 8 bases respectively, with 15 bases between them. The germline gives CDR1 SGHTA, CDR2 FQGNSA. This CDR3 comprises 13 residues. CDR3 region: CASSPRGLGGYTF. The CDR3 nucleotides are TGTGCCAGCAGCCCGCGGGGGCTAGGAGGCTACACCTTC. The variable domain in full, with the rest retrieved from reference TRBV7-2 and TRBJ1-2, is GAGVSQSPSNKVTEKGKDVELRCDPISGHTALYWYRQSLGQGLEFLIYFQGNSAPDKSGLPSDRFSAERTGGSVSTLTIQRTQQEDSAVYLCASSPRGLGGYTFGSGTRLTVV.

The chain has TRBV5-6 and TRBJ2-1, with 7 nucleotides matching TRBD2. V was pared by 4 bases and J by 15 bases, with 19 bases of the junction left unmatched. The germline V gene has CDR1 SGHDT and CDR2 YYEEEE. The CDR3 covers 15 residues. CDR3 sequence (DNA): TGTGCCAGCAGCCCCCGGGGGGTTTTTTATTCTCCGCCGTTCTTC. It translates to CASSPRGVFYSPPFF.

This clone appeared a single time. The chain recombines TRBV19 with TRBJ1-3; D is uncertain. The V end was cut by 5 bases, the J end by 5 bases, with 10 bases between. Germline loops: CDR1 LNHDA, CDR2 SQIVND (reference sequence). The CDR3 consists of 13 residues. CDR3 amino acids: CASSFGERNTIYF. The CDR3 coding sequence is TGTGCCAGTAGTTTCGGGGAAAGAAACACCATATATTTT.

This rearrangement joins TRBV29-1 to TRBJ2-4; 8 bases fit TRBD2. Germline V gives CDR1 SQVTM, CDR2 ANQGSEA. CDR3 length equals 16 residues. V dropped 7 bases and J dropped 0; count of bases not matched to a gene: 11. The CDR3 DNA is TGCAGCGCCTCGGGGGGCGGGGGGTTAGCCAAAAACATTCAGTACTTC. Translating it yields CSASGGGGLAKNIQYF.

This chain connects TRBV19 to TRBJ1-6, with 10 bases matching TRBD1. Germline CDR1 and CDR2: LNHDA and SQIVND (reference sequence). The CDR3 spans 16 residues. Trimming removed 3 bases from V and 9 bases from J; junction bases left unmatched: 8. The CDR3 coding sequence is TGTGCCAGTAGTATTCCTGGACAGGGGGTGGGTTCACCCCTCCACTTT. This sequence encodes CASSIPGQGVGSPLHF.

The CDR3 DNA follows: TGCGCCAGCAGCTTGGTATCGGACAGGGCCTCCTATGGCTACACCTTC. Amino acids: CASSLVSDRASYGYTF. This rearrangement joins TRBV5-1 to TRBJ1-2; 8 bases fit TRBD1. The CDR3 contains 16 residues. Per germline, CDR1 SGHRS and CDR2 YFSETQ. Trimming took 0 bases from V and 4 from J; bases not matched to a gene: 8.

Concerning this clone itself: A junction boundary mismatches the germline segment, possibly from a read error. DNA of the CDR3: TGTGCCAGCAGGGCGGGACTAGCGGTAAACTTC. Residues: CASRAGLAVNF. J is TRBJ2-5 and V is TRBV6-5; 11 nucleotides align to TRBD2. This CDR3 contains 11 residues. Germline loops: CDR1 MNHEY, CDR2 SVGAGI.

The chain couples TRBV5-1 to TRBJ2-2; 9 positions agree with TRBD1. The CDR3 runs to 15 residues. Germline loops: CDR1 SGHRS, CDR2 YFSETQ. V was clipped by 4 bases and J by 6 bases; unmatched bases: 7. Here the CDR3 reads CASSHRDRVSGELFF. CDR3 nucleotides: TGCGCCAGCAGCCACCGGGACAGGGTCTCCGGGGAGCTGTTTTTT.

Written as DNA, the CDR3 is TGTGCCAGCAGCCCAACTAGCGGGGGGACGGGGTATGAGCAGTTCTTC. It encodes CASSPTSGGTGYEQFF. The chain recombines TRBV11-2 with TRBJ2-1; 12 bases map to TRBD2. Trimming removed 5 bases from V and 8 bases from J; junction bases left unmatched: 10. CDR1 is SGHAT and CDR2 is FQNNGV in the germline V gene. CDR3 size: 16 residues.

The chain joins TRBV19 to TRBJ1-3; 10 nucleotides agree with TRBD1. V trimming: 8 bases; J trimming: 0 bases; junction bases outside the gene matches: 4. The CDR3 spans 15 residues. Germline CDR1 and CDR2: LNHDA and SQIVND (reference sequence). CDR3 DNA: TGTGCCAGTGAGGGACAGGGGCTCTCTGGAAACACCATATATTTT. It translates to CASEGQGLSGNTIYF.

This clone was seen only once. The rearrangement links TRBV29-1 to TRBJ2-5, with TRBD2 matching 13 bases. Trimming took 1 base from V and 4 from J; bases not matched to a gene: 6. This CDR3 has 16 residues. Germline V gives CDR1 SQVTM, CDR2 ANQGSEA. The CDR3 DNA is TGCAGCGTTGAAGGACTAGCGGGGGGTAGGGGAGAGACCCAGTACTTC. Translated: CSVEGLAGGRGETQYF.

V is TRBV11-3 and J is TRBJ1-6; D gene unclear. Germline CDR1 reads SGHNT; CDR2 reads YENEEA. V lost 5 bases to trimming and J lost 6 bases, with 11 bases between them. CDR3 size: 14 residues. The CDR3 reads CASSRHGPNSPLHF. In DNA, the CDR3 is TGTGCCAGCAGCCGACACGGTCCTAATTCACCCCTCCACTTT. Full variable domain (remainder filled in from reference TRBV11-3 and TRBJ1-6): EAGVVQSPRYKIIEKKQPVAFWCNPISGHNTLYWYLQNLGQGPELLIRYENEEAVDDSQLPKDRFSAERLKGVDSTLKIQPAELGDSAVYLCASSRHGPNSPLHFGNGTRLTVT.

In this sample, this clone turned up once. The rearrangement uses TRBV15 and TRBJ2-1; D remains ambiguous. Germline-derived CDR1 and CDR2 are LNHNV and YYDKDF (reference sequence). The V end lost 1 base, the J end lost 1 base, and 8 bases lay between the germline ends. This CDR3 spans 15 amino acids. The CDR3 DNA reads as TGTGCCACCAGCAGAGCTCCACAATCCTACAATGAGCAGTTCTTC. Protein sequence: CATSRAPQSYNEQFF.

The rearrangement uses TRBV7-6 and TRBJ2-2; no clear D. There are 15 residues in the CDR3. Trimming took 5 bases from V and 4 from J, leaving 14 bases between them. CDR1 is SGHVS and CDR2 is FNYEAQ in the germline V gene. CDR3 coding DNA: TGTGCCAGCAGCGCCTTGGTGACGGGCACCGGGGAGCTGTTTTTT. Translated, it gives CASSALVTGTGELFF. The full variable domain, in which reference TRBV7-6 and TRBJ2-2 provide the parts outside the CDR3, is GAGVSQSPRYKVTKRGQDVALRCDPISGHVSLYWYRQALGQGPEFLTYFNYEAQQDKSGLPNDRFSAERPEGSISTLTIQRTEQRDSAMYRCASSALVTGTGELFFGEGSRLTVL.

A few counts support this clone. The gene calls are TRBV4-1 and TRBJ1-4; D gene ambiguous. V lost 0 bases and J lost 4, with 9 bases in between. Germline V gene lookup returns CDR1 MGHRA and CDR2 YSYEKL. The CDR3 spans 15 residues. The CDR3 reads CASSQDRGFNEKLFF. As DNA, the CDR3 is TGCGCCAGCAGCCAAGATCGAGGGTTTAATGAAAAACTGTTTTTT.

This sequence joins TRBV27 and TRBJ1-5, with D uncertain. V was pared by 8 bases and J by 3 bases, with 17 bases between. CDR1 and CDR2 from the germline V gene are MNHEY and SMNVEV (reference sequence). The CDR3 has 15 amino acids. The DNA of the CDR3 is TGTGCCAGCTCAACCCGGGGTGGGTTCAATCAGCCCCAGCATTTT. This gives the protein CASSTRGGFNQPQHF.

The rearrangement joins TRBV6-1 to TRBJ1-4; perhaps TRBD1 as D (6 bases). This CDR3 contains 13 residues. Germline V gives CDR1 MNHNS, CDR2 SASEGT. With 7 bases removed from V and 5 bases from J, the gap between germline ends came to 11 bases. The CDR3 is CASIRGNNEKLFF. CDR3 bases: TGTGCCAGCATAAGGGGGAACAATGAAAAACTGTTTTTT.

The V and J genes are TRBV12-5 and TRBJ1-4; 10 bases are shared with TRBD1. In germline, CDR1 is LGHNT, CDR2 FRNRAP. Unmatched junction bases numbered 3, after V lost 6 bases and J lost 5 bases. This CDR3 region has 14 residues. CDR3 sequence: CASGGGQGNEKLFF. The CDR3 DNA is TGTGCTAGTGGGGGGGGACAGGGGAATGAAAAACTGTTTTTT.

This chain uses TRBV6-5 with TRBJ1-2; 9 nucleotides match TRBD1. Per the germline V gene, CDR1 is MNHEY and CDR2 is SVGAGI. Trimming removed 7 bases from V and 4 bases from J; junction bases left unmatched: 7. The CDR3 sequence is 14 residues long. The chain's CDR3 is CASTSQGASYGYTF. CDR3 sequence (DNA): TGTGCCAGCACCTCACAGGGGGCGAGCTATGGCTACACCTTC.

V gene TRBV5-1 combines with J gene TRBJ2-5; D perhaps matches TRBD1 (5 bases). CDR3 length equals 14 residues. CDR1 and CDR2 from the germline V gene are SGHRS and YFSETQ. V lost 3 bases and J lost 2, with 11 bases in between. Written as DNA, the CDR3 is TGCGCCAGCAGCTCGCAGGGAATTCAAGAGACCCAGTACTTC. It encodes CASSSQGIQETQYF.

The J gene is TRBJ1-2, the V gene TRBV3-1 (or the pseudogene TRBV3-2); D gene ambiguous. Germline V CDR1 and CDR2: LGHDT, YNNKEL (reference sequence). Trimming took 0 bases from V and 5 from J, leaving 10 bases between them. This CDR3 has 14 amino acids. The CDR3 loop is CASSQEPRGYGYTF. The CDR3 region has the DNA TGTGCCAGCAGCCAAGAGCCGCGGGGATATGGCTACACCTTC.

V is TRBV6-1 and J is TRBJ1-2; 9 nucleotides match TRBD1. The J segment lost 5 bases and the V segment lost 3 bases, leaving 4 bases of the junction unmatched. From germline, CDR1 is MNHNS and CDR2 SASEGT. This CDR3 has 14 amino acids. CDR3 residues: CASSEDRGWYGYTF. The CDR3 nucleotides are TGTGCCAGCAGTGAGGACAGGGGATGGTATGGCTACACCTTC.

The V call is TRBV7-9, the J call TRBJ2-1; D is undetermined. CDR1 and CDR2 (germline): SEHNR, FQNEAQ (reference sequence). The CDR3 loop spans 13 amino acids. The V and J ends lost 0 bases and 4 bases respectively, with 4 bases between them. In nucleotides, the CDR3 is TGTGCCAGCAGCTTAGCTACATACAATGAGCAGTTCTTC. Protein: CASSLATYNEQFF.

The CDR3 here is CASSQEGGSGYTF. The DNA of the CDR3 is TGTGCCAGCAGCCAGGAAGGGGGTAGTGGCTACACCTTC. The genes are TRBV6-4 and TRBJ1-2, with D tentatively TRBD1 (6 bases). Trimming shortened V by 6 bases and J by 7 bases, and 15 bases separated the two germline ends. This CDR3 has 13 residues. Germline V gives CDR1 MRHNA, CDR2 SNTAGT.

The chain combines TRBV5-1 with TRBJ1-4; D possibly corresponds to TRBD1 (6 bases). CDR3 length: 16 amino acids. The germline CDR1 and CDR2 sequences are SGHRS and YFSETQ. The V end was cut by 0 bases, the J end by 11 bases, with 20 bases between. DNA for the CDR3: TGCGCCAGCAGCTTGGTTCAGGGGTCGACGAGGGGGAAACTGTTTTTT. Amino acids: CASSLVQGSTRGKLFF.

The chain uses TRBV3-1 (or the pseudogene TRBV3-2) and TRBJ2-7; TRBD2 aligns across 9 bases. This CDR3 region has 15 residues. Germline V gene lookup returns CDR1 LGHDT and CDR2 YNNKEL (reference sequence). The V gene end was trimmed by 6 bases and the J gene end by 1 base; junction bases not matched to a gene: 7. CDR3: CASSKGLALSYEQYF. CDR3 DNA: TGTGCCAGCAGTAAAGGACTAGCGTTATCCTACGAGCAGTACTTC.